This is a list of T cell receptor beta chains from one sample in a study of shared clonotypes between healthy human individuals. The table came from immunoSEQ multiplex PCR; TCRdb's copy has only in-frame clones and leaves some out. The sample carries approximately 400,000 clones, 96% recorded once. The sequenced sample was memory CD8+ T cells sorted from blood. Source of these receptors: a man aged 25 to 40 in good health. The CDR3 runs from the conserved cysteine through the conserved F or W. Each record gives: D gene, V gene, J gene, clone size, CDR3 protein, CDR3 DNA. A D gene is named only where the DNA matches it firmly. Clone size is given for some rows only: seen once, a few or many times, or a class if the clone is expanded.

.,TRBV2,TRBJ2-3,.,CASRWGGFTDTQYF,TGTGCCAGCAGGTGGGGCGGGTTCACAGATACGCAGTATTTT
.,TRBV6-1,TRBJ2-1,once,CASSEAPGYNEQFF,TGTGCCAGCAGTGAAGCCCCTGGCTACAATGAGCAGTTCTTC
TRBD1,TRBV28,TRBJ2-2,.,CASSLWTGGTGELFF,TGTGCCAGCAGTTTATGGACAGGGGGCACCGGGGAGCTGTTTTTT
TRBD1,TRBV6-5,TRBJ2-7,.,CASSYSSTGAYEQYF,TGTGCCAGCAGTTACTCATCGACAGGGGCCTACGAGCAGTACTTC
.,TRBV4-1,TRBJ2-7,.,CASSHEEGYSYEQYF,TGCGCCAGCAGCCATGAGGAAGGGTACTCCTACGAGCAGTACTTC
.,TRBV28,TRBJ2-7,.,CASTPRPSYEQYF,TGTGCCAGCACGCCACGACCTAGCTACGAGCAGTACTTC
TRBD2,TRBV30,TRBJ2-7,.,CAWSASGSEQYF,TGTGCCTGGAGTGCTAGCGGGAGCGAGCAGTACTTC
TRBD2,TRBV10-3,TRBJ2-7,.,CAISERPGTSEEQYF,TGTGCCATCAGTGAACGACCCGGGACTAGCGAGGAGCAGTACTTC
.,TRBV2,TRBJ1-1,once,CASSEQQGNTEAFF,TGTGCCAGCAGTGAACAACAGGGTAACACTGAAGCTTTCTTT
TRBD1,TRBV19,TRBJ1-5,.,CASSSYRTGGVQPQHF,TGTGCCAGTAGTTCTTATCGGACAGGGGGGGTCCAGCCCCAGCATTTT
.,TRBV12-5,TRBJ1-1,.,CASGLSFDNTEAFF,TGTGCTAGTGGCCTGTCTTTCGACAACACTGAAGCTTTCTTT
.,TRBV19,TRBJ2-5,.,CASSIVLQETQYF,TGTGCCAGTAGTATAGTGCTACAAGAGACCCAGTACTTC
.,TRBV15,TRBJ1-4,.,CATSRDEEKLFF,TGTGCCACCAGCAGAGATGAAGAAAAACTGTTTTTT
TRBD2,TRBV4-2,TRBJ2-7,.,CASSQDPSGRRTDEQYF,TGTGCCAGCAGCCAAGATCCTAGCGGGAGGCGAACTGACGAGCAGTACTTC
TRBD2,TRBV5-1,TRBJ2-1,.,CASSFRRLADDNEQFF,TGCGCCAGCAGCTTCCGCCGACTAGCGGACGACAATGAGCAGTTCTTC
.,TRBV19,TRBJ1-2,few,CASRARGSGYTF,TGTGCCAGTAGGGCGAGGGGGAGCGGCTACACCTTC
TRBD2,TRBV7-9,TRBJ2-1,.,CASSLPLGRGDEQFF,TGTGCCAGCAGCTTACCTTTGGGGCGGGGGGATGAGCAGTTCTTC
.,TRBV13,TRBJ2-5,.,CASSLEAPGGAETQYF,TGTGCCAGCAGCTTAGAGGCTCCGGGGGGCGCGGAGACCCAGTACTTC
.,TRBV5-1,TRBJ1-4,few,CASSAASAAREKLFF,TGCGCCAGCAGCGCCGCCTCAGCCGCACGCGAAAAACTGTTTTTT
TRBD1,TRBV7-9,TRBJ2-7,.,CASSLVASRDRVYEQYF,TGTGCCAGCAGCTTAGTAGCCAGCCGGGACAGAGTCTACGAGCAGTACTTC
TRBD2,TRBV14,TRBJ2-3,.,CASSQVSGGADTQYF,TGTGCCAGCAGCCAAGTGTCGGGAGGGGCGGATACGCAGTATTTT
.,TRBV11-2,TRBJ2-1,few,CASSLVGNEQFF,TGTGCCAGCAGCTTAGTCGGCAATGAGCAGTTCTTC
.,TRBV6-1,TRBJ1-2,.,CASVSPTSYGYTF,TGTGCCAGCGTAAGCCCAACTTCCTATGGCTACACCTTC
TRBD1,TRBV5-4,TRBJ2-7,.,CASSTGGEQYF,TGTGCCAGCAGCACAGGGGGCGAGCAGTACTTC
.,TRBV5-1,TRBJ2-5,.,CASSLDLGETQYF,TGCGCCAGCAGCTTGGACCTAGGGGAGACCCAGTACTTC
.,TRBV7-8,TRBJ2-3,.,CASSLVPFSTDTQYF,TGTGCCAGCAGCTTAGTACCCTTTAGCACAGATACGCAGTATTTT
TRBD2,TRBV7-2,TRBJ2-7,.,CASSLPRISGRQDEQYF,TGTGCCAGCAGCTTACCGAGAATTAGCGGGAGGCAGGACGAGCAGTACTTC
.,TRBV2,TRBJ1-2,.,CASTGQTNYGYTF,TGTGCCAGCACCGGACAAACCAACTATGGCTACACCTTC
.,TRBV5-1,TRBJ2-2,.,CASSDREGGELFF,TGCGCCAGCAGCGACAGGGAGGGCGGGGAGCTGTTTTTT
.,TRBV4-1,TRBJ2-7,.,CASSQGGSRLFYEQYF,TGCGCCAGCAGCCAAGGAGGAAGTCGGCTATTCTACGAGCAGTACTTC
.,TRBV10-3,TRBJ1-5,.,CAISEVLQSQPQHF,TGTGCCATCAGTGAGGTGTTGCAATCTCAGCCCCAGCATTTT
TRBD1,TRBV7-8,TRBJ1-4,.,CASSPQGGNEKLFF,TGTGCCAGCAGCCCCCAGGGGGGTAATGAAAAACTGTTTTTT
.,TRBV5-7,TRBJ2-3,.,CASSLDRPTDTQYF,TGTGCCAGCAGCTTGGATCGACCCACGGATACGCAGTATTTT
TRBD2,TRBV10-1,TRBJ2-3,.,CASSSGRTDTQYF,TGCGCCAGCAGTAGCGGGAGAACAGATACGCAGTATTTT
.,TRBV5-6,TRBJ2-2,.,CASEALNTGELFF,TGTGCCAGCGAGGCACTAAACACCGGGGAGCTGTTTTTT
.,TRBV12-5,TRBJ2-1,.,CASGLTGEQFF,TGTGCTAGTGGTCTGACGGGGGAGCAGTTCTTC
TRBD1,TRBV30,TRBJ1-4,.,CAWRFSGTGNEKLFF,TGTGCCTGGCGCTTCTCCGGGACAGGGAATGAAAAACTGTTTTTT
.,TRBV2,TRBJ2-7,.,CASGPSAMSYEQYF,TGTGCCAGCGGGCCTAGCGCTATGTCCTACGAGCAGTACTTC
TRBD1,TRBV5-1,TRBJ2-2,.,CASSLRSTGQGVRAGELFF,TGCGCCAGCAGCTTGAGGTCCACGGGACAGGGGGTTAGGGCCGGGGAGCTGTTTTTT
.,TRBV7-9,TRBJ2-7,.,CASSYSPGSYEQYF,TGTGCCAGCAGCTATTCCCCGGGGTCCTACGAGCAGTACTTC
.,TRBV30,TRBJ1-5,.,CAWSVMRDQPQHF,TGTGCCTGGAGTGTTATGAGGGATCAGCCCCAGCATTTT
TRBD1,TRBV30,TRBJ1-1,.,CAWSTPFQGARTEAFF,TGTGCCTGGAGTACCCCATTTCAGGGGGCGCGCACTGAAGCTTTCTTT
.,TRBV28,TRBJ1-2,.,CAIGTNYGYTF,TGTGCCATCGGGACAAACTATGGCTACACCTTC
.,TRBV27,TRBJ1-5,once,CASSLHYSNQPQHF,TGTGCCAGCAGCTTACACTATAGCAATCAGCCCCAGCATTTT
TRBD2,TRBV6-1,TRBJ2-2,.,CASSGTSGHTGELFF,TGTGCCAGCAGTGGGACTAGCGGTCACACCGGGGAGCTGTTTTTT
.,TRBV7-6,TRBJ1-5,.,CASSLADRTQPQHF,TGTGCCAGCAGCTTAGCCGACAGGACACAGCCCCAGCATTTT
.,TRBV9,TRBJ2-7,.,CASSVVGSSRDEQYF,TGTGCCAGCAGCGTAGTGGGGTCATCTAGGGACGAGCAGTACTTC